This T cell receptor beta chain was profiled in a study of chemoradiotherapy in HPV16-positive cancers. Looking at the study overall: A couple of HPV16-positive patients' cells yielded candidate HPV-specific clones and common motifs.

V lost 0 bases to trimming and J lost 4 bases; unmatched junction nucleotides: 2. Germline CDR1 reads MGHRA; CDR2 reads YSYEKL. The CDR3 length is 15 residues. Method: immunoSEQ multiplex PCR; TCRdb's copy keeps in-frame clones and lacks some. The table includes about 1,800 clones, around 84% detected once. This clone was seen a few times. The chain is built from TRBV4-1 and TRBJ2-1; TRBD2 aligns across 8 bases. The sequence derives from a human donor with HPV-associated anogenital cancer. This specimen consisted of tumor tissue, obtained from a patient who underwent chemoradiotherapy. CDR3 coding DNA: TGCGCCAGCAGCCAAGACGGGAGGGGGTACAATGAGCAGTTCTTC. Encoded protein: CASSQDGRGYNEQFF.